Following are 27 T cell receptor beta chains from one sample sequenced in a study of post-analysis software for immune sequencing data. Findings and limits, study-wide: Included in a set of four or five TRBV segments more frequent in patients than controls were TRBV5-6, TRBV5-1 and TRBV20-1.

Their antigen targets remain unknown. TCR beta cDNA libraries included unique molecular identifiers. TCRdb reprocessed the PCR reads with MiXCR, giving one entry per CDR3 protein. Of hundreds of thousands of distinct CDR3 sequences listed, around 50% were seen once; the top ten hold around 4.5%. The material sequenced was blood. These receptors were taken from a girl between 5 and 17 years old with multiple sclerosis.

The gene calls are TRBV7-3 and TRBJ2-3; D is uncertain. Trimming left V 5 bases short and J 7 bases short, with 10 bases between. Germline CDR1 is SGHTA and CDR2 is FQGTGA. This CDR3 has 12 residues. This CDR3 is CASSPTGNTQYF. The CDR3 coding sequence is TGTGCCAGCAGCCCCACCGGAAATACGCAGTATTTT.

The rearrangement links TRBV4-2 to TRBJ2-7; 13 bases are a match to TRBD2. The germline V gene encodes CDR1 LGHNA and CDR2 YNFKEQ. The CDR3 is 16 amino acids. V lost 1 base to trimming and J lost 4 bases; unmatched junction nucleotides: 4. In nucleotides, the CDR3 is TGTGCCAGCAGCCAAGGGGTACTAGCGGGAGGGTACGAGCAGTACTTC. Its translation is CASSQGVLAGGYEQYF.

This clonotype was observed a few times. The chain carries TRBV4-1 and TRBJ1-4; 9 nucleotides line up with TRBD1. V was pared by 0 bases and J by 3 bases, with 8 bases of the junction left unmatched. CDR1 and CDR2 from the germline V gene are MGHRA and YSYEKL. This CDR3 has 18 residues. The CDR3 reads CASSQEPGQGIPNEKLFF. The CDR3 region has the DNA TGCGCCAGCAGCCAAGAGCCTGGACAGGGGATTCCTAATGAAAAACTGTTTTTT.

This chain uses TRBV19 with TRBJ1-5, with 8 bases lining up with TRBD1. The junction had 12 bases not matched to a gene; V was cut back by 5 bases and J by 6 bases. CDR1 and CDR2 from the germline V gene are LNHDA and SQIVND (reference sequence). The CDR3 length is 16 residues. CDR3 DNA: TGTGCCAGTAGTGGGGATCGGACAGGGCCTCGTCAGCCCCAGCATTTT. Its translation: CASSGDRTGPRQPQHF.

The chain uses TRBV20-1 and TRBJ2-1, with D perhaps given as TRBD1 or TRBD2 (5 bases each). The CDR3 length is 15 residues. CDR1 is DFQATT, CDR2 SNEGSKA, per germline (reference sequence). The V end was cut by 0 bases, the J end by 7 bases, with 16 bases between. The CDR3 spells CSARDPGGTGNEQFF. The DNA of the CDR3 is TGCAGTGCTAGAGATCCTGGGGGAACTGGTAATGAGCAGTTCTTC.

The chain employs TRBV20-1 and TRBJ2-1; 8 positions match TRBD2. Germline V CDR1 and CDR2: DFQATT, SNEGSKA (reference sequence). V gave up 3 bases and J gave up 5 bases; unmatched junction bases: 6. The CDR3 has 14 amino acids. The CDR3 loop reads CSASPAGLDNEQFF. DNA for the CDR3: TGCAGTGCTAGCCCAGCGGGACTAGACAATGAGCAGTTCTTC.

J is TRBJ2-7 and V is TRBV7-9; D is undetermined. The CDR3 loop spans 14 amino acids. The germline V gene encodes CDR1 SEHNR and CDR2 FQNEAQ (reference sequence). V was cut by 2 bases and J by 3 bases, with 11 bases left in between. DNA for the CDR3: TGTGCCAGCAGCTTATTGAACAGATACTACGAGCAGTACTTC. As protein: CASSLLNRYYEQYF.

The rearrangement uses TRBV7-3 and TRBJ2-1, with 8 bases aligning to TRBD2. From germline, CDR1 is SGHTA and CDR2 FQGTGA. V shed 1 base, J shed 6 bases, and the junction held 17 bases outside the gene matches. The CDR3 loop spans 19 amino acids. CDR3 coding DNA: TGTGCCAGCAGCTTAATGAGGCCGCGTAGCGGGATTCGATGCAATGAGCAGTTCTTC. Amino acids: CASSLMRPRSGIRCNEQFF.

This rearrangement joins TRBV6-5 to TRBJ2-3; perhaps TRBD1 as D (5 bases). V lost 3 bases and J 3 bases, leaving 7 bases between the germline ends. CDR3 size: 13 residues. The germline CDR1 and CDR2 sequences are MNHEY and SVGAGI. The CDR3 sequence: CASSYSGTDTQYF. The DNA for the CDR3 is TGTGCCAGCAGTTATTCAGGGACAGATACGCAGTATTTT.

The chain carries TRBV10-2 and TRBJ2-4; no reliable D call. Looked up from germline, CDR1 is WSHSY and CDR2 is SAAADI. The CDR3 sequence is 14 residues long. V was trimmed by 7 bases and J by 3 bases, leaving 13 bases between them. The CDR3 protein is CASTSLGVKNIQYF. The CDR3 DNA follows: TGCGCCAGCACCTCTCTGGGCGTCAAAAACATTCAGTACTTC.

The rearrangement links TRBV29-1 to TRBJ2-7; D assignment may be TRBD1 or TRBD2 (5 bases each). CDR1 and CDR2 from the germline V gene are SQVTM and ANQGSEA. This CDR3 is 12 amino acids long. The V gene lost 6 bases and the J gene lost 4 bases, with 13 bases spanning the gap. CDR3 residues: CSVQTERYEQYF. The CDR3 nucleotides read TGCAGCGTCCAGACAGAGCGGTACGAGCAGTACTTC.

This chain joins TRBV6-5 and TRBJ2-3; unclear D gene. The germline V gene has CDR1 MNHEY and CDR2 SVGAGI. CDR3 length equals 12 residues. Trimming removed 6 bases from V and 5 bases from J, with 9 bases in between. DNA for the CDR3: TGTGCCAGCAGACCCCACGGAGATACGCAGTATTTT. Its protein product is CASRPHGDTQYF.

The CDR3 reads CASSHSGTAVYEQYF. The DNA for the CDR3 is TGCGCCAGCAGCCACTCCGGGACCGCGGTCTACGAGCAGTACTTC. V is TRBV4-1 and J is TRBJ2-5, with D tentatively TRBD1 or TRBD2 (5 bases each). The tail of the sequence fits TRBJ2-7 better, so the J call may be wrong. The CDR3 consists of 15 residues. The germline V gene has CDR1 MGHRA and CDR2 YSYEKL.

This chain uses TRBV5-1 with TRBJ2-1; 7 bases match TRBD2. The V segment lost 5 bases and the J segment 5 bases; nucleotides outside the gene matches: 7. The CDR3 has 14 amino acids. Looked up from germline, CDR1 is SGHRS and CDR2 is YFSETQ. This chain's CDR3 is CASRWRGNNNEQFF. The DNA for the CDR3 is TGCGCCAGCAGGTGGCGGGGGAACAACAATGAGCAGTTCTTC. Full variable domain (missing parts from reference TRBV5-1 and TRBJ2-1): KAGVTQTPRYLIKTRGQQVTLSCSPISGHRSVSWYQQTPGQGLQFLFEYFSETQRNKGNFPGRFSGRQFSNSRSEMNVSTLELGDSALYLCASRWRGNNNEQFFGPGTRLTVL.

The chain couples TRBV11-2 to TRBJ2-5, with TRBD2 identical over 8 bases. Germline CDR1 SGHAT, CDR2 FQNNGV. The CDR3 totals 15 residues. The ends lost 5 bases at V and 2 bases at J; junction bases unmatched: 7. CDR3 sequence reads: CASSVGGGGQETQYF. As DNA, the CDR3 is TGTGCCAGCAGCGTTGGAGGCGGGGGGCAAGAGACCCAGTACTTC. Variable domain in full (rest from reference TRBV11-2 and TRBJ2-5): EAGVAQSPRYKIIEKRQSVAFWCNPISGHATLYWYQQILGQGPKLLIQFQNNGVVDDSQLPKDRFSAERLKGVDSTLKIQPAKLEDSAVYLCASSVGGGGQETQYFGPGTRLLVL.

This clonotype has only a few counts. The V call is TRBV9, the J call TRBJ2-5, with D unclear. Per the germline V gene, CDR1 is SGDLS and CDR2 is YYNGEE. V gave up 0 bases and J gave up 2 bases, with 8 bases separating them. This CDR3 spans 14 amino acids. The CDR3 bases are TGTGCCAGCAGCGTAGGTGGCAGTCAAGAGACCCAGTACTTC. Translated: CASSVGGSQETQYF.

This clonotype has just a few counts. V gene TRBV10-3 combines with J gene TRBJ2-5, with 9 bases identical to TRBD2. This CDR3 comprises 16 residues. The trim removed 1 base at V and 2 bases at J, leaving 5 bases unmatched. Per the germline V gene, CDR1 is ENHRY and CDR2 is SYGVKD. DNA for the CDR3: TGTGCCATCAGTGAGTTGGCTAGCGGGGAGCAAGAGACCCAGTACTTC. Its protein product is CAISELASGEQETQYF.

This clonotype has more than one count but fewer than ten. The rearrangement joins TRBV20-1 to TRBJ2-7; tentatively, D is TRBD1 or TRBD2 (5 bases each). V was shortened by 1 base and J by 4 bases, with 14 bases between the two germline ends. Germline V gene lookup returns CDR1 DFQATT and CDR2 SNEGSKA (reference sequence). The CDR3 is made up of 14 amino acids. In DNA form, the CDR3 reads TGCAGTGCTAGAGGTTGGGGGACCCCATACGAGCAGTACTTC. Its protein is CSARGWGTPYEQYF.

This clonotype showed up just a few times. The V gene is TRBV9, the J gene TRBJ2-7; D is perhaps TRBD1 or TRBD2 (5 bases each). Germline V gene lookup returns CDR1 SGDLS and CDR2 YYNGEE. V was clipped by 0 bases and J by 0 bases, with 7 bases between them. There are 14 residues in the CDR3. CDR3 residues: CASSVDGASYEQYF. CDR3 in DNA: TGTGCCAGCAGCGTAGACGGGGCCTCCTACGAGCAGTACTTC.

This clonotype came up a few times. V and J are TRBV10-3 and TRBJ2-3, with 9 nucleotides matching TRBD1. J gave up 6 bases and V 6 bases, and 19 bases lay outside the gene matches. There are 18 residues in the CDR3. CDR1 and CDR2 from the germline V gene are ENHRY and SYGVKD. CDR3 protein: CAISPGQGIGSDSDTQYF. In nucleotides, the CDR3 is TGTGCCATCAGCCCGGGACAGGGAATAGGAAGCGATTCGGATACGCAGTATTTT.

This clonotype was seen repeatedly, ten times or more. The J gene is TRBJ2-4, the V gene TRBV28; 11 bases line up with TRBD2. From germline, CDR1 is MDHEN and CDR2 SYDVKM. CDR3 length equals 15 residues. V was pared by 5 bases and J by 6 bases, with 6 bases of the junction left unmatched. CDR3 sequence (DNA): TGTGCCAGCAGTACTCTAGCGGGGGGTGGAAACATTCAGTACTTC. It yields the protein CASSTLAGGGNIQYF.

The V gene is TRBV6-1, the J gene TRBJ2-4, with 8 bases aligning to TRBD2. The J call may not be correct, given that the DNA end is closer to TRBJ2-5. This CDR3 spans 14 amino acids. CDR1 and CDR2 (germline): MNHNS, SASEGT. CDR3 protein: CASRPAGVQETQYF. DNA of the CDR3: TGTGCCAGCAGGCCAGCGGGAGTTCAAGAGACCCAGTACTTC.

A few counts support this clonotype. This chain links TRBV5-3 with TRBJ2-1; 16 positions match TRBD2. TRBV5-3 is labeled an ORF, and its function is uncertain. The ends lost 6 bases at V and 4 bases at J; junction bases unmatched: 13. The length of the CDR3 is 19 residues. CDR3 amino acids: CARNNWGTSGRATYNEQFF. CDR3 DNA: TGTGCCAGAAACAATTGGGGGACTAGCGGGAGGGCCACTTACAATGAGCAGTTCTTC.

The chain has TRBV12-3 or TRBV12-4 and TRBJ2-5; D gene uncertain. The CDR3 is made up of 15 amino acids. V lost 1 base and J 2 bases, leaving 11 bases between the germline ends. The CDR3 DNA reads TGTGCCAGCAGTTTAGGTGTCGGCAGACAAGAGACCCAGTACTTC. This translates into CASSLGVGRQETQYF.

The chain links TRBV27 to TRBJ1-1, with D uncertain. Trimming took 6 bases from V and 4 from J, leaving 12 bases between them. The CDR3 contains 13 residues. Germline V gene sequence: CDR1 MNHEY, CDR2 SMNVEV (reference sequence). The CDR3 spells CASRVLVGTEAFF. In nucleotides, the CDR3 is TGTGCCAGCAGGGTGCTCGTAGGCACTGAAGCTTTCTTT.

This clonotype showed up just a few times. The CDR3 loop is CSARDTGQGQPQHF. The DNA for the CDR3 is TGCAGTGCTAGAGACACGGGACAGGGTCAGCCCCAGCATTTT. V and J are TRBV20-1 and TRBJ1-5, with TRBD1 matching 9 bases. Per the germline V gene, CDR1 is DFQATT and CDR2 is SNEGSKA (reference sequence). Trimming took 0 bases from V and 6 from J; bases not matched to a gene: 3. This CDR3 has 14 amino acids.

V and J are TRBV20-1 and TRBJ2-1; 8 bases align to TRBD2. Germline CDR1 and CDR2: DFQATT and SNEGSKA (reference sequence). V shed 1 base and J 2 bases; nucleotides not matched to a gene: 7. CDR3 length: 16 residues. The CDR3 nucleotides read TGCAGTGCTAGAGTACGAGCGGGAGCGGCCTACAATGAGCAGTTCTTC. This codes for CSARVRAGAAYNEQFF.